This TCR beta chain was profiled in a study of shared clonotypes between healthy human individuals. The CDR3 totals 16 residues. V was pared by 6 bases and J by 7 bases, with 24 bases between. From germline, CDR1 is KGHSH and CDR2 LQKENI. The assay ran at deep level. Each subset's genomic DNA was shared equally among a number of immunoSEQ plates. Sequenced by immunoSEQ multiplex PCR; TCRdb stores in-frame clones only, minus some. The sample shows more than 2 million clones, roughly 95% of them seen only once. Details on this clone: What it recognizes is unknown.

Study-wide results and caveats: Shared clonotypes across all four donors exceeded non-shared ones in generation probability.

Sequenced: naive CD4+ T cells sorted from blood. The sample's subset: CD45RA+ positively selected. The receptor was isolated from a man aged 18 to 30 in good health. This sequence joins TRBV18 and TRBJ1-2; D gene ambiguous. CDR3 loop: CASSTGVQARDAGYTF. CDR3 nucleotide sequence: TGTGCCAGCTCCACCGGGGTGCAGGCTAGGGATGCTGGCTACACCTTC.